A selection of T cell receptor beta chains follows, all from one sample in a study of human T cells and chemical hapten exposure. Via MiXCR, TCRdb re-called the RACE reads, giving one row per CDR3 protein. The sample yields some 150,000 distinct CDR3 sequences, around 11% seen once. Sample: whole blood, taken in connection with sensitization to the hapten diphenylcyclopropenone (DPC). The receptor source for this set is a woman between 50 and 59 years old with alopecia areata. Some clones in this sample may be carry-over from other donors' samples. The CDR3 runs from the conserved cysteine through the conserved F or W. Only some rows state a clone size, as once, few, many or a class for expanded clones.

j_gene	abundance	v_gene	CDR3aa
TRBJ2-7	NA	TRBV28	CASSPGTSGSYEQHF
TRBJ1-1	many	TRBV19	CASSSQRPNTEAFF
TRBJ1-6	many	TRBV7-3	CASSIGTANSPLHF
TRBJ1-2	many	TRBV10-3	CAIGTRERINYGYTF
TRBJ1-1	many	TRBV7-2	CASSSKTGAGNTEAFF
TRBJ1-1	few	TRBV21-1	CASELGRTRDEAFF
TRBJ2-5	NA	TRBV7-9	CASSWAQGGETQYF
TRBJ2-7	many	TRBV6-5	CASSYTGTGSATYEQYF
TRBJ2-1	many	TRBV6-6	CASRQTGTSVAYNEQFF
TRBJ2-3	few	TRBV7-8	CASSIRTGGGTDTQYF
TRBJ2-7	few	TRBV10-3	CAIRAGTGVYEQYF
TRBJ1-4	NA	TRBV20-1	CSAGALAHNEKLFF
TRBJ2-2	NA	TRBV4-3	CASSQDPQGSGELFF
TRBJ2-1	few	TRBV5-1	CASSPLTSGTLAEQFF